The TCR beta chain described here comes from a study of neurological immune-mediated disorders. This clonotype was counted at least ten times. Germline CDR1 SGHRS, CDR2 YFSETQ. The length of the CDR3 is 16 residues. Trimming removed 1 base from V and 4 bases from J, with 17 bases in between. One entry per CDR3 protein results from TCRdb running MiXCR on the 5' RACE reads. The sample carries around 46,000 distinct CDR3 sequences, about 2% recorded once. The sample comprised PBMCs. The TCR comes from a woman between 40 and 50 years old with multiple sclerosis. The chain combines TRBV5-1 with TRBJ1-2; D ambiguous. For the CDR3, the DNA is TGCGCCAGCAGCTTGCAGAGCCGGGGATCCGGCTATGGCTACACCTTC. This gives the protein CASSLQSRGSGYGYTF.